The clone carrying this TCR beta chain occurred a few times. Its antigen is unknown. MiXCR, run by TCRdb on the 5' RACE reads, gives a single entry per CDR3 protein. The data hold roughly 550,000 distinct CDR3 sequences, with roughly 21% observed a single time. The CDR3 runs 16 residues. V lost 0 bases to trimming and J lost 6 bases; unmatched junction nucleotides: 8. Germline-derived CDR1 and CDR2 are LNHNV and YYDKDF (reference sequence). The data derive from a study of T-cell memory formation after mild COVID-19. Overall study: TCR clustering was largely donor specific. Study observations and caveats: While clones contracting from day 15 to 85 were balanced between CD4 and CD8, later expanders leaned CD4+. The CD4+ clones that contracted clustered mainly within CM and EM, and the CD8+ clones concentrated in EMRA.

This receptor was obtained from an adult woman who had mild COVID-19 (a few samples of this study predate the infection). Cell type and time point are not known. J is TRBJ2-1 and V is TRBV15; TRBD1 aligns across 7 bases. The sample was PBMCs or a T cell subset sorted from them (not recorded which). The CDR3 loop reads CATSRENPGQPNEQFF. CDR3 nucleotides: TGTGCCACCAGCAGAGAAAACCCGGGACAGCCCAATGAGCAGTTCTTC.